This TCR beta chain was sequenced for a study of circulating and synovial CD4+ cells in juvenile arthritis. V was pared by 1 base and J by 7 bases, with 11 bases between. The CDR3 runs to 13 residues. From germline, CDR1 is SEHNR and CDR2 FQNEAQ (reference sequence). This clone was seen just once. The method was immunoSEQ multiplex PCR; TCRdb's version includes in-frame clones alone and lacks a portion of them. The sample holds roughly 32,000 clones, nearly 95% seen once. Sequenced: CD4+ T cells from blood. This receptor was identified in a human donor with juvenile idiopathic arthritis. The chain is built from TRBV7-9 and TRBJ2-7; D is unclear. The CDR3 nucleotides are TGTGCCAGCAGCTTAGGCTGGGCAGGAGAGCAGTACTTC. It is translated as CASSLGWAGEQYF.